Reported below is one T cell receptor beta chain. The source of the sample is a study of blood T cell repertoires in COVID-19. Study background: Some COVID-19 samples were acute and others convalescent; all came from the United States, Italy and Spain.

Clones were read by immunoSEQ multiplex PCR, and TCRdb kept only the in-frame ones, dropping some. This sample has over 200,000 clones, with roughly 84% found just once. The CDR3 spans 15 residues. The germline V gene has CDR1 SGHNT and CDR2 YYREEE (reference sequence). J was trimmed by 10 bases and V by 0 bases; bases with no gene match: 8. The age range of participants was about 18 to 100 years, with residence in about two dozen US areas. This TCR was sampled from a middle-aged woman who had recovered from COVID-19. Material: PBMCs or T cells enriched from blood (not recorded which). This rearrangement joins TRBV5-4 to TRBJ2-3, with 10 bases identical to TRBD2. CDR3 protein: CASSLAGASGSSQYF. DNA of the CDR3: TGTGCCAGCAGCTTGGCGGGCGCTAGCGGGAGCTCGCAGTATTTT.